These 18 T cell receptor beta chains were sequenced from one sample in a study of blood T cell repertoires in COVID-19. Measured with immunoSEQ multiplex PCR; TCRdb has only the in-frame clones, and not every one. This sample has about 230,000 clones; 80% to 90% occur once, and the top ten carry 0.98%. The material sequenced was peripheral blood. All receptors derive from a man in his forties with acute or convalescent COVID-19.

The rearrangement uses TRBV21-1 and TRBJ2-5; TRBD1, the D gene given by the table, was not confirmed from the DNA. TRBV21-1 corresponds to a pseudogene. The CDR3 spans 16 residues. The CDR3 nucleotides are TGTGCCAGCAGCAAAGGATTGAGACAGGGGAAAAAGACCCAGTACTTC. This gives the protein CASSKGLRQGKKTQYF.

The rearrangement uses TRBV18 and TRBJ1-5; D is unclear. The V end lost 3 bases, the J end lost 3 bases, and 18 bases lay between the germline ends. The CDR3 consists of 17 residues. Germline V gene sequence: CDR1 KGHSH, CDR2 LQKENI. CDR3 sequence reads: CASSPTSPSGSNQPQHF. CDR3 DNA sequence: TGTGCCAGCTCACCTACGTCCCCGAGCGGGTCCAATCAGCCCCAGCATTTT.

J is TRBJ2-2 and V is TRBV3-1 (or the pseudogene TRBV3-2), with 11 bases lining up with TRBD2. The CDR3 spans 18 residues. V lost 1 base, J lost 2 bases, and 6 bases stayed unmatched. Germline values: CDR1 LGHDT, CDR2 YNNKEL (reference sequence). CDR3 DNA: TGTGCCAGCAGCCAAGGACTAGCGGGGAAAAAAAACACCGGGGAGCTGTTTTTT. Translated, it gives CASSQGLAGKKNTGELFF.

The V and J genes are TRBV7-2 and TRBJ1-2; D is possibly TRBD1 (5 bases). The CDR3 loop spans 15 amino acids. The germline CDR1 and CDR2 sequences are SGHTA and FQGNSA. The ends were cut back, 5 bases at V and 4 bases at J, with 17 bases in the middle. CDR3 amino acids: CASSPGDLTVYGYTF. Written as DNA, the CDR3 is TGTGCCAGCAGCCCGGGGGACCTTACCGTCTATGGCTACACCTTC.

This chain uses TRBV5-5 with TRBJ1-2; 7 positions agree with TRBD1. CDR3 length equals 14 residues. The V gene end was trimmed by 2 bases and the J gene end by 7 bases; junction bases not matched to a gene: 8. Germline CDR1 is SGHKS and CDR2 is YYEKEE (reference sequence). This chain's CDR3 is CASSFIGQESGYTF. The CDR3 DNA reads TGTGCCAGCAGCTTTATCGGACAGGAAAGTGGCTACACCTTC. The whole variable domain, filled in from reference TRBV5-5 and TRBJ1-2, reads DAGVTQSPTHLIKTRGQQVTLRCSPISGHKSVSWYQQVLGQGPQFIFQYYEKEERGRGNFPDRFSARQFPNYSSELNVNALLLGDSALYLCASSFIGQESGYTFGSGTRLTVV.

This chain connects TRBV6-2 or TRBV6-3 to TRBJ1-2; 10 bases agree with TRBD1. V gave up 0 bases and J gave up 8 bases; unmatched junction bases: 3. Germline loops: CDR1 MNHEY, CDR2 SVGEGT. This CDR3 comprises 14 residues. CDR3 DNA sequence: TGTGCCAGCAGTTACTCGAGGGACAGGGGAGGCTACACCTTC. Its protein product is CASSYSRDRGGYTF.

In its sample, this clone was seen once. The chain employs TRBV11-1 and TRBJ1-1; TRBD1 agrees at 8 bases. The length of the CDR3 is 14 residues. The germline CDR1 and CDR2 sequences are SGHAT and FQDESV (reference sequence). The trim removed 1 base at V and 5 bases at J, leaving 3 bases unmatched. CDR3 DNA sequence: TGTGCCAGCAGCTTAGGGACAGGGAGTACTGAAGCTTTCTTT. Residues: CASSLGTGSTEAFF.

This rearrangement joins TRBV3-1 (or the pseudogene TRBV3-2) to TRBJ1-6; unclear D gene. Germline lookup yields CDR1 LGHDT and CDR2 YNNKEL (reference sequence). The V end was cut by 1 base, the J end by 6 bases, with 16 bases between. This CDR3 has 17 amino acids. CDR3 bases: TGTGCCAGCAGCCAAGGAATCGTTCCCAGAATTAATTCACCCCTCCACTTT. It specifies CASSQGIVPRINSPLHF.

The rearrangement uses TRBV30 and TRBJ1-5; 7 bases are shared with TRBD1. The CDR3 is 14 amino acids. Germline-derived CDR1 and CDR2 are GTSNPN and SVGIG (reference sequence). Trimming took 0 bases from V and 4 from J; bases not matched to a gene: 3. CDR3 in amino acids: CAWSVSRGNQPQHF. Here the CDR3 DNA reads TGTGCCTGGAGTGTATCCAGGGGGAATCAGCCCCAGCATTTT. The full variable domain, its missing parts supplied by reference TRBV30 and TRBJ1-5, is SQTIHQWPATLVQPVGSPLSLECTVEGTSNPNLYWYRQAAGRGLQLLFYSVGIGQISSEVPQNLSASRPQDRQFILSSKKLLLSDSGFYLCAWSVSRGNQPQHFGDGTRLSIL.

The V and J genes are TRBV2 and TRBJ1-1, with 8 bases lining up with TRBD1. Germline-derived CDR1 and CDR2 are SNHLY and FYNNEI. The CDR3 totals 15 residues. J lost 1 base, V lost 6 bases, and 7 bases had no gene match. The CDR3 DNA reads TGTGCCAGCAGAGGTCAGGGGGCAGGGAACACTGAAGCTTTCTTT. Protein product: CASRGQGAGNTEAFF.

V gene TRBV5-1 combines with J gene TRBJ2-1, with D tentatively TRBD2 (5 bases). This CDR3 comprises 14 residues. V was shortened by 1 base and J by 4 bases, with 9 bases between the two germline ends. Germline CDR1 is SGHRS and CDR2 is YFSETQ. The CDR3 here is CASSLMGEYNEQFF. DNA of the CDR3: TGCGCCAGCAGCTTGATGGGAGAATACAATGAGCAGTTCTTC. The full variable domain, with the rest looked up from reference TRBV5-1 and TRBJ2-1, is KAGVTQTPRYLIKTRGQQVTLSCSPISGHRSVSWYQQTPGQGLQFLFEYFSETQRNKGNFPGRFSGRQFSNSRSEMNVSTLELGDSALYLCASSLMGEYNEQFFGPGTRLTVL.

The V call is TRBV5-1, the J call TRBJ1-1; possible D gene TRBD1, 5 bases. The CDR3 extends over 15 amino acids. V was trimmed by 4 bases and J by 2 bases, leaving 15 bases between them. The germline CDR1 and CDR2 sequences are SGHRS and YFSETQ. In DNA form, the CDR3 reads TGCGCCAGCAGCCCACAAGGCGGGGGAAACACTGAAGCTTTCTTT. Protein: CASSPQGGGNTEAFF.

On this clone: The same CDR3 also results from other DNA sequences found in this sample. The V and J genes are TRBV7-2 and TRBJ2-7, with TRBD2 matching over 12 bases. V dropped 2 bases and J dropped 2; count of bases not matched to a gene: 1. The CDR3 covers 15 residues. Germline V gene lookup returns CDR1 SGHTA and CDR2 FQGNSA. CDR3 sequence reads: CASSLTSGGTYEQYF. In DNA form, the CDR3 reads TGTGCCAGCAGCTTAACTAGCGGGGGGACCTACGAGCAGTACTTC. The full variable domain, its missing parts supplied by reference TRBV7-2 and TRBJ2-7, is GAGVSQSPSNKVTEKGKDVELRCDPISGHTALYWYRQSLGQGLEFLIYFQGNSAPDKSGLPSDRFSAERTGGSVSTLTIQRTQQEDSAVYLCASSLTSGGTYEQYFGPGTRLTVT.

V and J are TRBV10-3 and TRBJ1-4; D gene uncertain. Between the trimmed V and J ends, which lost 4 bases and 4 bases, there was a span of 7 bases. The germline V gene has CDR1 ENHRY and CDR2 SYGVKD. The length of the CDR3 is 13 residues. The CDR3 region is CAISGSINEKLFF. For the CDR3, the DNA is TGTGCCATCAGTGGTAGTATTAATGAAAAACTGTTTTTT.

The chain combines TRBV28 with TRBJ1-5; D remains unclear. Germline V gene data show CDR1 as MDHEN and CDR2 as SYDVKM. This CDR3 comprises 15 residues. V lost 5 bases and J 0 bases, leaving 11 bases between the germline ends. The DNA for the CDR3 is TGTGCCAGCAGTCAGGAGGGTTATAGCAATCAGCCCCAGCATTTT. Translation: CASSQEGYSNQPQHF. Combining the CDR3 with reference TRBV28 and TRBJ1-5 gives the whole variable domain DVKVTQSSRYLVKRTGEKVFLECVQDMDHENMFWYRQDPGLGLRLIYFSYDVKMKEKGDIPEGYSVSREKKERFSLILESASTNQTSMYLCASSQEGYSNQPQHFGDGTRLSIL.

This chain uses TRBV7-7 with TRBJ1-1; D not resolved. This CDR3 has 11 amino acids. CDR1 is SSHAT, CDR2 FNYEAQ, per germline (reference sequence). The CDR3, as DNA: TGTGCAGAGCATATTAACACTGAAGCTTTCTTT. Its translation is CAEHINTEAFF.

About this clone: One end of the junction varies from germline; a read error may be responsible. The CDR3 is CARRGRDEQFF. DNA of the CDR3: TGTGCCCGCAGGGGGCGTGATGAGCAGTTCTTC. The chain carries TRBV2 and TRBJ2-1; TRBD1 agrees at 8 bases. The CDR3 is 11 amino acids. Germline V gene lookup returns CDR1 SNHLY and CDR2 FYNNEI.

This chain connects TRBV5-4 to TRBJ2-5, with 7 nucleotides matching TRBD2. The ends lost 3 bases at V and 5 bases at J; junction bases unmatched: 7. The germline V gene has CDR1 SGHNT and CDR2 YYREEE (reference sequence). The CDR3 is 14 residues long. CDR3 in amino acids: CASSSPAGLETQYF. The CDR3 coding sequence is TGTGCCAGCAGCTCGCCAGCGGGGTTGGAGACCCAGTACTTC.